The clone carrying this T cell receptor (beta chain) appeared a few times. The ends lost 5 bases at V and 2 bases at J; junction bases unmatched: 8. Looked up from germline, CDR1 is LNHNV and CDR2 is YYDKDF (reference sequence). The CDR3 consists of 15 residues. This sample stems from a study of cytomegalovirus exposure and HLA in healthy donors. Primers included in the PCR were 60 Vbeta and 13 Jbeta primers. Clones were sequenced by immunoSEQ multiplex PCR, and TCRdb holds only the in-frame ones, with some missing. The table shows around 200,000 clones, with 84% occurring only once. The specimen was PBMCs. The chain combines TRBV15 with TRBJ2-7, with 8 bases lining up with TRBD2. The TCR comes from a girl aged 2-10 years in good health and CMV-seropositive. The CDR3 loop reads CATSGGTSPTYEQYF. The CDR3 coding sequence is TGTGCCACCAGCGGCGGGACTAGTCCCACCTACGAGCAGTACTTC.